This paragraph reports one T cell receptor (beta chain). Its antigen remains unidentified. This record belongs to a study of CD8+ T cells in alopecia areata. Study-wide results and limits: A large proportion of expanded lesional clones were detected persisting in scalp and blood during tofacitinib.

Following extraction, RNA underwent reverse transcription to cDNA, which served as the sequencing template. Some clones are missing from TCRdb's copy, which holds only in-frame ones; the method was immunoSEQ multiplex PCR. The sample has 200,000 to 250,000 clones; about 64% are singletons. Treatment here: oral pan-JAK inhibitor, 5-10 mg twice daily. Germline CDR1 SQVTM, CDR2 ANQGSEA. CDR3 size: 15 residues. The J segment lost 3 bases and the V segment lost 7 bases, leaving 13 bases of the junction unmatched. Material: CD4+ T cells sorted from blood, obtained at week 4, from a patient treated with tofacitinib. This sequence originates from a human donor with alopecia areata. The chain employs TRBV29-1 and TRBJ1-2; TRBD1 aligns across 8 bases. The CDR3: CSAFRADREDYGYTF. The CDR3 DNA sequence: TGCAGCGCCTTCAGGGCGGACAGGGAGGACTATGGCTACACCTTC.